Listed here are 11 T cell receptor beta chains from one sample, sequenced in a study of blood T cell repertoires in COVID-19. The protocol was immunoSEQ multiplex PCR, while the TCRdb copy is restricted to in-frame clones and leaves out a portion. The sample carries almost 500,000 clones, around nine tenths recorded once. The sample comprised PBMCs or T cells enriched from blood (not recorded which). Receptors originate from a woman aged 60 to 75 who had recovered from COVID-19.

The chain links TRBV5-5 to TRBJ1-2; 8 positions agree with TRBD1. J was trimmed by 6 bases and V by 0 bases; bases with no gene match: 4. Germline CDR1 reads SGHKS; CDR2 reads YYEKEE (reference sequence). The CDR3 sequence is 14 residues long. The CDR3 DNA reads as TGTGCCAGCAGCTTGGGACAGGGGATGCATGGCTACACCTTC. Translation gives CASSLGQGMHGYTF.

In nucleotides, the CDR3 is TGTGCCAGCAGTCAACAGGGTGGGGAAAATCAGCCCCAGCATTTT. This encodes CASSQQGGENQPQHF. This chain connects TRBV3-1 (or the pseudogene TRBV3-2) to TRBJ1-5, with a weak D call TRBD1 (6 bases). Germline CDR1 and CDR2: LGHDT and YNNKEL (reference sequence). The germline V and J ends were trimmed by 6 bases and 4 bases, with 16 bases remaining between them. The CDR3 is made up of 15 amino acids.

The chain has TRBV2 and TRBJ1-6; D not resolved. This CDR3 has 13 residues. Trimming left V 11 bases short and J 4 bases short, with 12 bases between. Per the germline V gene, CDR1 is SNHLY and CDR2 is FYNNEI. The CDR3 region is CAGSGRYNSPLHF. The CDR3 nucleotides read TGTGCCGGTAGCGGGAGATATAATTCACCCCTCCACTTT.

This chain connects TRBV10-2 to TRBJ2-2, with D unresolved. CDR3 length: 16 amino acids. The V gene lost 2 bases and the J gene lost 0 bases, with 10 bases spanning the gap. Germline loops: CDR1 WSHSY, CDR2 SAAADI. CDR3 sequence reads: CASSELTPANTGELFF. The CDR3 region has the DNA TGCGCCAGCAGTGAGCTGACTCCCGCGAACACCGGGGAGCTGTTTTTT.

The V call is TRBV7-8, the J call TRBJ1-1; no clear D. Trimming took off 5 bases at V and 4 bases at J, with 8 bases between the two ends. Germline CDR1 and CDR2: SGHVS and FQNEAQ. The CDR3 is made up of 12 amino acids. CDR3 residues: CASSLLTTEAFF. DNA for the CDR3: TGTGCCAGCAGCCTACTCACCACTGAAGCTTTCTTT.

V and J are TRBV19 and TRBJ2-6; D not resolved. There are 14 residues in the CDR3. Germline loops: CDR1 LNHDA, CDR2 SQIVND (reference sequence). V was trimmed by 5 bases and J by 1 base, leaving 6 bases between them. The CDR3 loop is CASSPGSGANVLTF. As DNA, the CDR3 is TGTGCCAGTAGTCCCGGGTCTGGGGCCAACGTCCTGACTTTC.

The DNA of the CDR3 is TGTGCCTGGAGTGCCTGGGACAGGGGCACAGATACGCAGTATTTT. Translated: CAWSAWDRGTDTQYF. The J gene is TRBJ2-3, the V gene TRBV30; 9 bases are shared with TRBD1. Germline V lookup: CDR1 GTSNPN, CDR2 SVGIG (reference sequence). The CDR3 totals 15 residues. J was trimmed by 1 base and V by 1 base; bases with no gene match: 3. The whole variable domain, remainder taken from reference TRBV30 and TRBJ2-3, is SQTIHQWPATLVQPVGSPLSLECTVEGTSNPNLYWYRQAAGRGLQLLFYSVGIGQISSEVPQNLSASRPQDRQFILSSKKLLLSDSGFYLCAWSAWDRGTDTQYFGPGTRLTVL.

J is TRBJ2-7 and V is TRBV24-1; 7 nucleotides align to TRBD1. The CDR3 contains 17 residues. The germline V gene has CDR1 KGHDR and CDR2 SFDVKD. The V and J ends lost 5 bases and 2 bases, in that order; junction bases with no gene match: 14. CDR3 sequence reads: CATSAGRATGSPYEQYF. CDR3 nucleotide sequence: TGTGCCACCAGTGCAGGTCGTGCGACAGGGTCACCCTACGAGCAGTACTTC.

The chain uses TRBV11-3 and TRBJ2-6, with a tentative D call TRBD2 (6 bases). The V gene's germline CDR1 is SGHNT and CDR2 YENEEA. Trimming took 5 bases from V and 1 from J, leaving 12 bases between them. The CDR3 runs to 16 residues. CDR3 residues: CASSLMAGSGANVLTF. CDR3 bases: TGTGCCAGCAGCCTTATGGCGGGGTCTGGGGCCAACGTCCTGACTTTC.

V usage is TRBV7-2 and J usage is TRBJ1-6; TRBD1 is a possible D gene (5 bases). The CDR3 loop spans 16 amino acids. The germline V gene encodes CDR1 SGHTA and CDR2 FQGNSA. V lost 5 bases and J 2 bases, leaving 13 bases between the germline ends. CDR3: CASSPVPGAYNSPLHF. CDR3 bases: TGTGCCAGCAGCCCCGTGCCGGGGGCCTATAATTCACCCCTCCACTTT.

The genes are TRBV4-1 and TRBJ1-4; D uncertain. This CDR3 is 17 amino acids long. The germline gives CDR1 MGHRA, CDR2 YSYEKL. Trimming left V 1 base short and J 2 bases short, with 14 bases between. CDR3 amino acids: CASSQGGGWTTNEKLFF. The CDR3 DNA reads TGCGCCAGCAGCCAAGGGGGAGGTTGGACGACTAATGAAAAACTGTTTTTT.